This is a list of T cell receptor beta chains from one sample in a study of T cell repertoires in cytomegalovirus infection. For these receptors, no antigen is known. MiXCR, applied by TCRdb to the reads, yields one record per CDR3 protein. The data contain under 850,000 distinct CDR3 sequences, around 30% of them singletons. The sequenced sample was cultured PBMCs, obtained from culture after CMV antigen stimulation. The receptors were sampled from a human donor in good health (CMV status not recorded). Some clones in this sample may be carry-over from other donors' samples. CDR3s include the opening cysteine and the closing phenylalanine or tryptophan. The D gene is left open where the match is weak. Clone size is not always given. Where it is, it says once, few, many or a class for expanded clones.

V gene: TRBV6-1; clone size: -; D gene: -; J gene: TRBJ1-1; CDR3 protein: CASSLYGVRGGTEAFF; CDR3 DNA: TGTGCCAGCAGTTTATACGGGGTCCGGGGAGGCACTGAAGCTTTCTTT
V gene: TRBV7-2; clone size: few; D gene: -; J gene: TRBJ2-4; CDR3 protein: CASSLVPGVDIQYF; CDR3 DNA: TGTGCCAGCAGCTTAGTGCCGGGAGTTGACATTCAGTACTTC
V gene: TRBV7-9; clone size: -; D gene: TRBD1; J gene: TRBJ2-1; CDR3 protein: CASSDRAYNEQFF; CDR3 DNA: TGTGCCAGCAGCGACAGGGCCTACAATGAGCAGTTCTTC
V gene: TRBV5-4; clone size: few; D gene: TRBD1; J gene: TRBJ2-1; CDR3 protein: CASSWTGGNNEQFF; CDR3 DNA: TGTGCCAGCAGCTGGACAGGGGGCAACAATGAGCAGTTCTTC
V gene: TRBV19; clone size: -; D gene: TRBD1; J gene: TRBJ1-5; CDR3 protein: CASSSWETGVSNQPQHF; CDR3 DNA: TGTGCCAGTAGTAGCTGGGAAACAGGGGTGAGCAATCAGCCCCAGCATTTT
V gene: TRBV28; clone size: -; D gene: TRBD2; J gene: TRBJ2-1; CDR3 protein: CASKTSLAGYEQFF; CDR3 DNA: TGTGCCAGCAAAACGTCACTAGCGGGGTATGAGCAGTTCTTC
V gene: TRBV27; clone size: -; D gene: -; J gene: TRBJ1-1; CDR3 protein: CASSLIPGGIEAFF; CDR3 DNA: TGTGCCAGCAGTTTGATCCCTGGGGGTATTGAAGCTTTCTTT
V gene: TRBV6-2/TRBV6-3; clone size: -; D gene: TRBD2; J gene: TRBJ2-7; CDR3 protein: CASSTQKVTSGSREQYF; CDR3 DNA: TGTGCCAGCAGTACCCAGAAAGTGACTAGCGGGAGCAGGGAGCAGTACTTC
V gene: TRBV14; clone size: few; D gene: -; J gene: TRBJ1-3; CDR3 protein: CASSQENGNTIYF; CDR3 DNA: TGTGCCAGCAGCCAAGAAAATGGAAACACCATATATTTT
V gene: TRBV5-1; clone size: few; D gene: TRBD2; J gene: TRBJ2-1; CDR3 protein: CASSPYTSGQNNEQFF; CDR3 DNA: TGCGCCAGCAGCCCCTACACTAGCGGACAAAACAATGAGCAGTTCTTC
V gene: TRBV6-1; clone size: many; D gene: TRBD1; J gene: TRBJ1-1; CDR3 protein: CASSPRTGLNTEAFF; CDR3 DNA: TGTGCCAGCAGTCCCAGGACAGGGTTGAACACTGAAGCTTTCTTT
V gene: TRBV20-1; clone size: -; D gene: -; J gene: TRBJ2-1; CDR3 protein: CSAGAPSGRYNEQFF; CDR3 DNA: TGCAGTGCTGGAGCTCCCTCGGGACGCTACAATGAGCAGTTCTTC
V gene: TRBV12-3/TRBV12-4; clone size: -; D gene: TRBD1; J gene: TRBJ2-2; CDR3 protein: CASTTGAPGELFF; CDR3 DNA: TGTGCCAGCACAACAGGGGCCCCCGGGGAGCTGTTTTTT
V gene: TRBV12-3/TRBV12-4; clone size: few; D gene: -; J gene: TRBJ2-2; CDR3 protein: CASSLQGGAGELFF; CDR3 DNA: TGTGCCAGCAGTTTGCAGGGTGGCGCCGGGGAGCTGTTTTTT
V gene: TRBV12-3/TRBV12-4; clone size: -; D gene: -; J gene: TRBJ2-2; CDR3 protein: CASSFGRHTGELFF; CDR3 DNA: TGTGCCAGCAGTTTCGGCCGACACACCGGGGAGCTGTTTTTT